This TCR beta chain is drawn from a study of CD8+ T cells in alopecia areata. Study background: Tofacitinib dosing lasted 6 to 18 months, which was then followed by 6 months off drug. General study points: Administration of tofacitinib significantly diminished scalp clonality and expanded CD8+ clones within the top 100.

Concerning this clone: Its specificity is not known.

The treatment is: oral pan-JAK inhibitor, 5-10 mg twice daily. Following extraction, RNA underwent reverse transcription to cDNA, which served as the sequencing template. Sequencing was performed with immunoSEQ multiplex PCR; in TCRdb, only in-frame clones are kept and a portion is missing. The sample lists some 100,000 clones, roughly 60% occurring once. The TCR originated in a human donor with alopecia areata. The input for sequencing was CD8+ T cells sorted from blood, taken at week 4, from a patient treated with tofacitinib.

The CDR3 sequence is CASSSLRGAEPKETQYF. DNA for the CDR3: TGTGCCAGCAGTTCCCTGAGGGGGGCGGAACCCAAAGAGACCCAGTACTTC. The V and J genes are TRBV7-8 and TRBJ2-5; D tentatively reads TRBD1 or TRBD2 (6 bases each). V lost 6 bases, J lost 3 bases, and 23 bases lay in between. The CDR3 loop spans 17 amino acids. Germline CDR1 is SGHVS and CDR2 is FQNEAQ.